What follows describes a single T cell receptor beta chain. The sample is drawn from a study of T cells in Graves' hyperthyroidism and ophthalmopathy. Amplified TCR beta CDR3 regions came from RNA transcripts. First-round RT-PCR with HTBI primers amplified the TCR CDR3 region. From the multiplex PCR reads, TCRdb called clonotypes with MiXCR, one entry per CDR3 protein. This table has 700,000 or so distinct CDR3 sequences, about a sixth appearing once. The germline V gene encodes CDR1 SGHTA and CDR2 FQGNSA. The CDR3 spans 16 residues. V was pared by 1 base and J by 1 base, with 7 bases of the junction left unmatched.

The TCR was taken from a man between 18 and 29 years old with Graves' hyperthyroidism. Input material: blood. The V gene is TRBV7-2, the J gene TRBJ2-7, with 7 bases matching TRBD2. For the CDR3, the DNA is TGTGCCAGCAGCTTAGGCCCTAGCGGATTTTCCTACGAGCAGTACTTC. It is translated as CASSLGPSGFSYEQYF.